These 25 T cell receptor beta chains came from one sample sequenced in a study of cytomegalovirus exposure and HLA in healthy donors. This PCR relied on a set of 60 Vbeta primers and 13 Jbeta primers. Clones were read by immunoSEQ multiplex PCR, and TCRdb kept only the in-frame ones, dropping some. The table has 95,000 to 100,000 clones, under 80% seen once. The sequencing sample was made of PBMCs. These receptors were taken from a man aged 40-49 years in good health and CMV-seronegative.

The rearrangement joins TRBV6-1 to TRBJ1-1, with a weak D call TRBD1 (6 bases). The germline V gene has CDR1 MNHNS and CDR2 SASEGT. V lost 6 bases and J lost 6, with 11 bases in between. CDR3 size: 12 residues. As DNA, the CDR3 is TGTGCCAGCAGCGCCAGGGGAGCTGAAGCTTTCTTT. Protein product: CASSARGAEAFF.

Details on this clone: One end of the junction is discordant with germline, which a read error may explain. This chain links TRBV7-9 with TRBJ1-1; tentative D call: TRBD1 (6 bases). The CDR3 extends over 14 amino acids. CDR1 is SEHNR and CDR2 is FQNEAQ in the germline V gene (reference sequence). This CDR3 reads CSSSWGGAGTEAFF. For the CDR3, the DNA is TGTTCCAGCAGCTGGGGGGGGGCAGGCACTGAAGCTTTCTTT.

The J gene is TRBJ1-4, the V gene TRBV5-1, with TRBD1 identical over 7 bases. The CDR3 consists of 15 residues. Per germline, CDR1 SGHRS and CDR2 YFSETQ. V gave up 4 bases and J gave up 8 bases; unmatched junction bases: 11. This chain's CDR3 is CASSTTGTAREKLFF. The CDR3 DNA is TGCGCCAGCAGCACAACCGGGACAGCAAGGGAAAAACTGTTTTTT.

V gene TRBV28 combines with J gene TRBJ1-2; possible D gene TRBD1, 5 bases. CDR3 size: 14 residues. CDR1 is MDHEN, CDR2 SYDVKM, per germline. V lost 10 bases and J lost 8, with 23 bases in between. The chain's CDR3 is CATRLGGHKGGYTF. Here the CDR3 DNA reads TGTGCCACCCGCTTGGGGGGTCATAAGGGAGGCTACACCTTC.

This sequence joins TRBV19 and TRBJ1-5; no clear D gene. The germline CDR1 and CDR2 sequences are LNHDA and SQIVND (reference sequence). Trimming took 6 bases from V and 0 from J, leaving 9 bases between them. This CDR3 has 14 residues. The CDR3 coding sequence is TGTGCCAGTAGCCAGTTCAGTAGCAATCAGCCCCAGCATTTT. Translated, it gives CASSQFSSNQPQHF. Using reference TRBV19 and TRBJ1-5 for the parts outside the CDR3, the full variable domain is DGGITQSPKYLFRKEGQNVTLSCEQNLNHDAMYWYRQDPGQGLRLIYYSQIVNDFQKGDIAEGYSVSREKKESFPLTVTSAQKNPTAFYLCASSQFSSNQPQHFGDGTRLSIL.

V usage is TRBV18 and J usage is TRBJ1-3; TRBD1 aligns across 8 bases. V lost 0 bases, J lost 2 bases, and 6 bases stayed unmatched. CDR1 is KGHSH, CDR2 LQKENI, per germline. The CDR3 totals 17 residues. Written as DNA, the CDR3 is TGTGCCAGCTCACCACCCCAGGGGGCAGTAGCTGGAAACACCATATATTTT. It encodes CASSPPQGAVAGNTIYF.

Concerning this clone itself: A read error may produce the germline difference seen at one junction end. The CDR3 DNA reads TGTTCCAGCAGACAAGGGACAGGAGGTCGCAATTCACCCCTCCACTTT. Translated: CSSRQGTGGRNSPLHF. This chain joins TRBV7-9 and TRBJ1-6, with TRBD1 matching 8 bases. CDR3 length: 16 residues. Germline V gene lookup returns CDR1 SEHNR and CDR2 FQNEAQ (reference sequence).

The chain has TRBV2 and TRBJ2-1; TRBD2 aligns across 12 bases. Germline CDR1 reads SNHLY; CDR2 reads FYNNEI. The V segment lost 7 bases and the J segment 10 bases; nucleotides outside the gene matches: 11. CDR3 length equals 15 residues. The CDR3 DNA follows: TGTGCCAGCACCTGGACTAGCGGGGCGAGGGAGGAGCAGTTCTTC. It is translated as CASTWTSGAREEQFF.

The chain uses TRBV6-1 and TRBJ1-1; D possibly corresponds to TRBD1 (6 bases). CDR3 length: 14 residues. V dropped 5 bases and J dropped 5 bases, with 15 bases sitting between them. Germline assignment: CDR1 MNHNS and CDR2 SASEGT. Here the CDR3 reads CASSYWDTRTEAFF. For the CDR3, the DNA is TGTGCCAGCAGTTATTGGGACACAAGGACTGAAGCTTTCTTT.

The table lists this clone with a few counts. This chain connects TRBV6-1 to TRBJ1-3; 8 nucleotides align to TRBD1. CDR3 length: 15 residues. Germline loops: CDR1 MNHNS, CDR2 SASEGT. Trimming at V came to 5 bases and at J to 4 bases, leaving 7 bases not matched to a gene. The CDR3 DNA reads TGTGCCAGCAGTTCCTTGACAGGGGAGGGAAACACCATATATTTT. Residues: CASSSLTGEGNTIYF.

This clone was seen just once. The rearrangement joins TRBV12-5 to TRBJ2-5; D ambiguous. The V and J ends lost 3 bases and 4 bases respectively, with 12 bases between them. This CDR3 spans 14 amino acids. Germline V gene data show CDR1 as LGHNT and CDR2 as FRNRAP. The DNA for the CDR3 is TGTGCTAGTGGTTTCGCCCTAGTATCAGAGACCCAGTACTTC. Its protein is CASGFALVSETQYF.

The gene calls are TRBV5-1 and TRBJ1-1; 10 bases align to TRBD1. V was pared by 2 bases and J by 5 bases, with 6 bases of the junction left unmatched. The CDR3 length is 15 residues. CDR1 and CDR2 (germline): SGHRS, YFSETQ. This CDR3 is CASSFTGQGGTEAFF. The DNA for the CDR3 is TGCGCCAGCAGCTTTACTGGACAGGGGGGGACTGAAGCTTTCTTT. Using reference TRBV5-1 and TRBJ1-1 for the parts outside the CDR3, the full variable domain is KAGVTQTPRYLIKTRGQQVTLSCSPISGHRSVSWYQQTPGQGLQFLFEYFSETQRNKGNFPGRFSGRQFSNSRSEMNVSTLELGDSALYLCASSFTGQGGTEAFFGQGTRLTVV.

The V call is TRBV7-9, the J call TRBJ2-1; 7 bases match TRBD2. Germline-derived CDR1 and CDR2 are SEHNR and FQNEAQ (reference sequence). The V and J ends lost 5 bases and 8 bases, in that order; junction bases with no gene match: 3. The CDR3 runs 12 residues. The CDR3 region is CASSGGGHEQFF. For the CDR3, the DNA is TGTGCCAGCAGCGGGGGGGGACATGAGCAGTTCTTC.

The chain uses TRBV29-1 and TRBJ2-5, with D maybe TRBD2 (6 bases). The CDR3 consists of 13 residues. CDR1 SQVTM and CDR2 ANQGSEA come from the germline V gene. V shed 6 bases and J shed 2 bases, with 13 bases lying between them. The CDR3 reads CSVDRDLQETQYF. The CDR3 DNA sequence: TGCAGCGTAGATCGGGACTTACAAGAGACCCAGTACTTC. The full variable domain, with the rest looked up from reference TRBV29-1 and TRBJ2-5, is SAVISQKPSRDICQRGTSLTIQCQVDSQVTMMFWYRQQPGQSLTLIATANQGSEATYESGFVIDKFPISRPNLTFSTLTVSNMSPEDSSIYLCSVDRDLQETQYFGPGTRLLVL.

This clone was detected only once. The chain combines TRBV29-1 with TRBJ1-2; D gene ambiguous. The CDR3 loop spans 13 amino acids. Germline loops: CDR1 SQVTM, CDR2 ANQGSEA. The V end lost 3 bases, the J end lost 7 bases, and 15 bases lay between the germline ends. CDR3 sequence reads: CSVDSGVRSGYTF. The CDR3 DNA sequence: TGCAGCGTTGATTCCGGGGTGAGGTCTGGCTACACCTTC.

This clone appeared once. The chain recombines TRBV4-1 with TRBJ1-1; 7 bases fit TRBD1. V was pared by 2 bases and J by 1 base, with 4 bases of the junction left unmatched. The germline V gene encodes CDR1 MGHRA and CDR2 YSYEKL. The CDR3 loop spans 15 amino acids. The CDR3 loop reads CASSQPTGQNTEAFF. The CDR3 DNA reads as TGCGCCAGCAGCCAACCGACAGGGCAGAACACTGAAGCTTTCTTT.

The chain uses TRBV15 and TRBJ2-3; 7 bases align to TRBD2. The germline V gene encodes CDR1 LNHNV and CDR2 YYDKDF (reference sequence). The V gene end was trimmed by 0 bases and the J gene end by 3 bases; junction bases not matched to a gene: 6. The CDR3 totals 16 residues. Written as DNA, the CDR3 is TGTGCCACCAGCAGAGATGTAGGACTAGGGACAGATACGCAGTATTTT. It encodes CATSRDVGLGTDTQYF.

The rearrangement joins TRBV19 to TRBJ2-1; 12 bases map to TRBD2. The CDR3 runs 17 residues. The V and J ends lost 4 bases and 9 bases, in that order; junction bases with no gene match: 13. CDR1 and CDR2 from the germline V gene are LNHDA and SQIVND (reference sequence). The CDR3 coding sequence is TGTGCCAGTAGTAAGGCTAGCGGGGGGGCCACGAAGGTTGAGCAGTTCTTC. It translates to CASSKASGGATKVEQFF.

The chain carries TRBV15 and TRBJ1-1; D gene unclear. Germline-derived CDR1 and CDR2 are LNHNV and YYDKDF (reference sequence). The CDR3 consists of 15 residues. The V and J ends lost 3 bases and 4 bases respectively, with 15 bases between them. The CDR3 bases are TGTGCCACCAGCAGGACCCCCTCCCCGGGCACTGAAGCTTTCTTT. This codes for CATSRTPSPGTEAFF.

J is TRBJ2-5 and V is TRBV7-6, with 7 nucleotides matching TRBD2. The CDR3 totals 12 residues. From germline, CDR1 is SGHVS and CDR2 FNYEAQ. V was clipped by 5 bases and J by 5 bases; unmatched bases: 2. The CDR3 loop is CASSRSGETQYF. The CDR3 DNA is TGTGCCAGCAGCCGTAGCGGGGAGACCCAGTACTTC.

The gene calls are TRBV28 and TRBJ1-2; TRBD1 matches at 9 bases. CDR3 length: 14 amino acids. CDR1 is MDHEN, CDR2 SYDVKM, per germline. The junction had 6 bases not matched to a gene; V was cut back by 3 bases and J by 7 bases. The CDR3 DNA follows: TGTGCCAGCAGTTTGGCGGACAGGGGAGGTGGCTACACCTTC. It specifies CASSLADRGGGYTF.

Remarks on this clone: Other DNA sequences in the same sample also yield this CDR3. The rearrangement uses TRBV7-8 and TRBJ2-5, with 8 positions matching TRBD1. V dropped 7 bases and J dropped 3; count of bases not matched to a gene: 7. The length of the CDR3 is 14 residues. Germline assignment: CDR1 SGHVS and CDR2 FQNEAQ. The DNA for the CDR3 is TGTGCCAGCACTGCGGGACAGGAAAAAGAGACCCAGTACTTC. Amino acids: CASTAGQEKETQYF.

The V gene is TRBV11-2, the J gene TRBJ2-1, with TRBD1 matching over 8 bases. This CDR3 is 17 amino acids long. The V and J ends lost 1 base and 4 bases, in that order; junction bases with no gene match: 9. CDR1 and CDR2 (germline): SGHAT, FQNNGV. CDR3: CASSLGARTGLYNEQFF. CDR3 bases: TGTGCCAGCAGCTTAGGGGCCCGGACAGGGCTATACAATGAGCAGTTCTTC. The variable domain in full, completed from reference TRBV11-2 and TRBJ2-1, reads EAGVAQSPRYKIIEKRQSVAFWCNPISGHATLYWYQQILGQGPKLLIQFQNNGVVDDSQLPKDRFSAERLKGVDSTLKIQPAKLEDSAVYLCASSLGARTGLYNEQFFGPGTRLTVL.

V usage is TRBV5-1 and J usage is TRBJ1-5; a weak D match, TRBD1 (5 bases). Germline CDR1 and CDR2: SGHRS and YFSETQ. CDR3 length: 14 residues. V shed 4 bases and J shed 7 bases, with 15 bases lying between them. CDR3 in amino acids: CASSPGLGEQPQHF. DNA of the CDR3: TGCGCCAGCAGCCCCGGCTTAGGGGAACAGCCCCAGCATTTT.

This sequence joins TRBV6-5 and TRBJ2-7; possibly TRBD2 for D (5 bases). Germline values: CDR1 MNHEY, CDR2 SVGAGI. The CDR3 spans 12 residues. V lost 5 bases to trimming and J lost 0 bases, with 5 bases between them. CDR3 bases: TGTGCCAGCAGTGGGAGCTCCTACGAGCAGTACTTC. This sequence encodes CASSGSSYEQYF.